This TCR beta chain derives from a study of blood T cell repertoires in COVID-19. Across the study: Acute-phase and convalescent COVID-19 samples originated in the United States, Italy and Spain. The cDNA or gDNA used as material had been derived from T cells, B-cell-depleted T cells, or PBMCs.

Trimming cost V 5 bases and J 0 bases, with 14 bases left between them. Germline V gene lookup returns CDR1 SGHDT and CDR2 YYEEEE. The CDR3 loop spans 16 amino acids. Original processing methods: For nucleated cells, counts were estimated from reference gene primer amplification. TCRdb's copy holds only in-frame clones and misses some; the assay was immunoSEQ multiplex PCR. V and J calls and clone size are copied from that table; D and trimming were computed from the DNA. Here the sample spans 80,000 to 95,000 clones, 80% to 85% being singletons. The sample comprised peripheral blood. This receptor was taken from a woman older than 75 with active or convalescent COVID-19. The chain links TRBV5-6 to TRBJ2-2; D ambiguous. CDR3 in DNA: TGTGCCAGCAGTTATAACACATACGCGAACACCGGGGAGCTGTTTTTT. Protein sequence: CASSYNTYANTGELFF. Using reference TRBV5-6 and TRBJ2-2 for the parts outside the CDR3, the full variable domain is DAGVTQSPTHLIKTRGQQVTLRCSPKSGHDTVSWYQQALGQGPQFIFQYYEEEERQRGNFPDRFSGHQFPNYSSELNVNALLLGDSALYLCASSYNTYANTGELFFGEGSRLTVL.